This T cell receptor (beta chain) was documented in a study of blood T cell repertoires in COVID-19. Background on the study: COVID-19 samples from acute and convalescent phases originated in the United States, Italy and Spain.

With 6 bases clipped from V and 5 bases from J, the junction kept 15 bases outside the gene matches. This CDR3 has 16 residues. In germline, CDR1 is SGHTA, CDR2 FQGNSA. Generated by immunoSEQ multiplex PCR, the TCRdb table keeps only in-frame clones and is missing some. Of some 68,000 clones in the sample, 80% to 90% were seen once. Material: peripheral blood. The genes are TRBV7-2 and TRBJ2-5; TRBD1 aligns across 7 bases. The TCR comes from a man aged 45-60 years with acute or convalescent COVID-19. CDR3 nucleotide sequence: TGTGCCAGCAGAGTAGCAAGTGGCAGGGGGTCGGAGACCCAGTACTTC. Translation: CASRVASGRGSETQYF.